These T cell receptor beta chains were read from a single sample in a study of blood T cells in healthy people across ages. TCRdb re-called the 5' RACE reads through MiXCR, storing one row per CDR3 protein. The profile shows about 930,000 distinct CDR3 sequences, about 27% of them singletons. In addition, the sample was reused for a study of T cells of mothers and their children.

Sequencing used blood. The receptor source for this set is a woman aged 35 to 49 in good health. CDR3s include the opening cysteine and the closing phenylalanine or tryptophan. The D gene is left open where the match is weak. Part of the rows lack a size; the others show once, few, many or a class for expanded clones.

d_gene: TRBD1
j_gene: TRBJ2-7
v_gene: TRBV28
abundance: many
CDR3nt: TGTGCCAGCCTACCTACCGGGACAGGGTCCTACGAGCAGTACTTC
CDR3aa: CASLPTGTGSYEQYF

d_gene: TRBD1
j_gene: TRBJ2-2
v_gene: TRBV12-3/TRBV12-4
abundance: few
CDR3nt: TGTGCCAGCAGTCATAGGACAGGGGACACCGGGGAGCTGTTTTTT
CDR3aa: CASSHRTGDTGELFF

d_gene: TRBD1
j_gene: TRBJ2-1
v_gene: TRBV29-1
abundance: many
CDR3nt: TGCAGCGGGGGCAGGGACAGGGTTAATGAGCAGTTCTTC
CDR3aa: CSGGRDRVNEQFF

d_gene: NA
j_gene: TRBJ2-7
v_gene: TRBV20-1
abundance: NA
CDR3nt: TGCAGTGCTAATGTCATCAGGGTTTTCCACGAGCAGTACTTC
CDR3aa: CSANVIRVFHEQYF

d_gene: TRBD1
j_gene: TRBJ1-2
v_gene: TRBV7-2
abundance: NA
CDR3nt: TGTGCCAGCAGCTATACATCTCGACAGGGCGGTTGCTACACCTTC
CDR3aa: CASSYTSRQGGCYTF

d_gene: NA
j_gene: TRBJ2-1
v_gene: TRBV20-1
abundance: NA
CDR3nt: TGCAGTGCTCCGGACTGGCGCAATGAGCAGTTCTTC
CDR3aa: CSAPDWRNEQFF

d_gene: TRBD1
j_gene: TRBJ1-5
v_gene: TRBV28
abundance: few
CDR3nt: TGTGCCGGTTCTACCGGGACAGGCAACAATCAGCCCCAGCATTTT
CDR3aa: CAGSTGTGNNQPQHF

d_gene: NA
j_gene: TRBJ1-3
v_gene: TRBV20-1
abundance: many
CDR3nt: TGCAGTGCTAGATTGGCCGTAGTGCCCCTAAGCTCTGGAAACACCATATATTTT
CDR3aa: CSARLAVVPLSSGNTIYF

d_gene: NA
j_gene: TRBJ2-1
v_gene: TRBV7-2
abundance: few
CDR3nt: TGTGCCAGCAGCCACGTTGGGGGTGGGGGCTACTCCTACAATGAGCAGTTCTTC
CDR3aa: CASSHVGGGGYSYNEQFF

d_gene: NA
j_gene: TRBJ2-7
v_gene: TRBV5-1
abundance: many
CDR3nt: TGCGCCAGCAGCTCCGAATCAATGTTCCCCTACGAGCAGTACTTC
CDR3aa: CASSSESMFPYEQYF

d_gene: NA
j_gene: TRBJ1-3
v_gene: TRBV6-1
abundance: few
CDR3nt: TGTGCCAGCAGTCAAAATAGGCTACAGGGAAATGGAAACACCATATATTTT
CDR3aa: CASSQNRLQGNGNTIYF

d_gene: TRBD2
j_gene: TRBJ2-3
v_gene: TRBV4-3
abundance: few
CDR3nt: TGCGCCAGCAGCCAAGGGACTAGCGGGGGTCTAACTACGCAGTATTTT
CDR3aa: CASSQGTSGGLTTQYF

d_gene: NA
j_gene: TRBJ2-7
v_gene: TRBV30
abundance: NA
CDR3nt: TGTGCCTGGAGTGTACCCCCTCCCAGCGAGCAGTACTTC
CDR3aa: CAWSVPPPSEQYF

d_gene: NA
j_gene: TRBJ2-5
v_gene: TRBV5-1
abundance: NA
CDR3nt: TGCGCCAGCAGCTCACCCAACCAAGAGACCCAGTACTTC
CDR3aa: CASSSPNQETQYF

d_gene: TRBD2
j_gene: TRBJ2-4
v_gene: TRBV27
abundance: NA
CDR3nt: TGTGCCAGCAGTTCACCCCGGGGGACTAGCGGGGGGCTCCTAGCCAAAAACATTCAGTACTTC
CDR3aa: CASSSPRGTSGGLLAKNIQYF

d_gene: TRBD2
j_gene: TRBJ2-6
v_gene: TRBV4-3
abundance: few
CDR3nt: TGCGCCAGCAGTTCTCGGGGGGTACCCCCTGGGGCCAACGTCCTGACTTTC
CDR3aa: CASSSRGVPPGANVLTF

d_gene: NA
j_gene: TRBJ2-7
v_gene: TRBV18
abundance: many
CDR3nt: TGTGCCAGCTCACCACCGAGTGGCTTTAACGAGCAGTACTTC
CDR3aa: CASSPPSGFNEQYF

d_gene: TRBD2
j_gene: TRBJ2-7
v_gene: TRBV2
abundance: few
CDR3nt: TGTGCCAGCAGCGACTCAAGCGGGGGGGCACTTACCTACGAGCAGTACTTC
CDR3aa: CASSDSSGGALTYEQYF

d_gene: NA
j_gene: TRBJ2-6
v_gene: TRBV2
abundance: NA
CDR3nt: TGTGCCAGCAGTGAACCGCCATGTGGGGCCAACGTCCTGACTTTC
CDR3aa: CASSEPPCGANVLTF

d_gene: NA
j_gene: TRBJ1-2
v_gene: TRBV7-9
abundance: few
CDR3nt: TGTGCCAGCAGCGCCACCTCGACAGCTAACTATGGCTACACCTTC
CDR3aa: CASSATSTANYGYTF

d_gene: NA
j_gene: TRBJ1-1
v_gene: TRBV12-3/TRBV12-4
abundance: few
CDR3nt: TGTGCCAGCAGTTTAAGGGAAGTGACTGAAGCTTTCTTT
CDR3aa: CASSLREVTEAFF

d_gene: NA
j_gene: TRBJ1-4
v_gene: TRBV15
abundance: NA
CDR3nt: TGTGCCACCAGCAGGATCGGCAGCCTTAATGAAAAACTGTTTTTT
CDR3aa: CATSRIGSLNEKLFF

d_gene: TRBD1
j_gene: TRBJ1-2
v_gene: TRBV7-9
abundance: NA
CDR3nt: TGTGCCAGCAGCCTCGGGACAGGGGGGGACGAATATGGCTACACCTTC
CDR3aa: CASSLGTGGDEYGYTF

d_gene: TRBD1
j_gene: TRBJ2-7
v_gene: TRBV6-2/TRBV6-3
abundance: many
CDR3nt: TGTGCCAGCAGTTACCCACGACAGGGGTCCCCCTACGAGCAGTACTTC
CDR3aa: CASSYPRQGSPYEQYF

d_gene: NA
j_gene: TRBJ2-1
v_gene: TRBV12-3/TRBV12-4
abundance: NA
CDR3nt: TGTGCCAGCAGTTTAGCGCTAGGGGGGGCTATCGGCAATGAGCAGTTCTTC
CDR3aa: CASSLALGGAIGNEQFF

d_gene: NA
j_gene: TRBJ2-3
v_gene: TRBV4-2
abundance: many
CDR3nt: TGTGCCAGCAGCCAAGTAAGCACAGATACGCAGTATTTT
CDR3aa: CASSQVSTDTQYF

d_gene: TRBD1
j_gene: TRBJ1-6
v_gene: TRBV5-1
abundance: few
CDR3nt: TGCGCCAGCAGCAACGGGACAGGCGATAATTCACCCCTCCACTTT
CDR3aa: CASSNGTGDNSPLHF

d_gene: TRBD2
j_gene: TRBJ2-3
v_gene: TRBV29-1
abundance: NA
CDR3nt: TGCAGTGACGCCCCGGGGGGGGCAGATACGCAGTATTTT
CDR3aa: CSDAPGGADTQYF

d_gene: TRBD2
j_gene: TRBJ2-3
v_gene: TRBV20-1
abundance: NA
CDR3nt: TGCAGTGCTAGAGGGGGCGCGGGGGGGGCAGAAGATACGCAGTATTTT
CDR3aa: CSARGGAGGAEDTQYF

d_gene: NA
j_gene: TRBJ1-6
v_gene: TRBV6-2/TRBV6-3
abundance: NA
CDR3nt: TGTGCCAGCAGTTCCCAGGGGCCGTACGGAAATTCACCCCTCCACTTT
CDR3aa: CASSSQGPYGNSPLHF

d_gene: NA
j_gene: TRBJ1-1
v_gene: TRBV6-5
abundance: few
CDR3nt: TGTGCCAGCAGCCCAGGGGTGCGGACTGAAGCTTTCTTT
CDR3aa: CASSPGVRTEAFF

d_gene: NA
j_gene: TRBJ2-3
v_gene: TRBV14
abundance: NA
CDR3nt: TGTGCCAGCAGCCCCCGAAGGTTGTCGCCGGCAGATACGCAGTATTTT
CDR3aa: CASSPRRLSPADTQYF

d_gene: TRBD1
j_gene: TRBJ1-1
v_gene: TRBV30
abundance: NA
CDR3nt: TGTGCCTGGAGACAGGGGGCTGAAGCTTTCTTT
CDR3aa: CAWRQGAEAFF

d_gene: NA
j_gene: TRBJ1-2
v_gene: TRBV29-1
abundance: few
CDR3nt: TGCAGCGTAAGAAGCGGGGAAGAGGGCTATGGCTACACCTTC
CDR3aa: CSVRSGEEGYGYTF

d_gene: TRBD2
j_gene: TRBJ2-3
v_gene: TRBV7-3
abundance: few
CDR3nt: TGTGCCAGCAGCTCCTCGGGGGGGCCGAGAGGAGATACGCAGTATTTT
CDR3aa: CASSSSGGPRGDTQYF

d_gene: NA
j_gene: TRBJ1-6
v_gene: TRBV27
abundance: NA
CDR3nt: TGTGCCAGCAGTTTATCCGGGGACCGACGTTCACCCCTCCACTTT
CDR3aa: CASSLSGDRRSPLHF

d_gene: TRBD1
j_gene: TRBJ2-3
v_gene: TRBV18
abundance: many
CDR3nt: TGTGCCAGCTCAGGGGACAGGACTAGCACAGATACGCAGTATTTT
CDR3aa: CASSGDRTSTDTQYF

d_gene: TRBD2
j_gene: TRBJ2-1
v_gene: TRBV7-8
abundance: NA
CDR3nt: TGTACCAGCAGCTTAGCGGGTAGCAGTGAGCAGTTCTTC
CDR3aa: CTSSLAGSSEQFF

d_gene: NA
j_gene: TRBJ2-1
v_gene: TRBV27
abundance: NA
CDR3nt: TGTGCCAGCAGCCCGCAGGGTCTACTAAGTTACAATGAGCAGTTCTTC
CDR3aa: CASSPQGLLSYNEQFF

d_gene: NA
j_gene: TRBJ2-1
v_gene: TRBV7-3
abundance: NA
CDR3nt: TGTGCCAGCAGCCCCAGCGGAGTAGCGTGGAACAATGAGCAGTTCTTC
CDR3aa: CASSPSGVAWNNEQFF

d_gene: TRBD2
j_gene: TRBJ2-1
v_gene: TRBV5-1
abundance: NA
CDR3nt: TGCGCCGGCAGCTTGGCGGGGGGGGCCAAGAATGAGCAGTTCTTC
CDR3aa: CAGSLAGGAKNEQFF

d_gene: NA
j_gene: TRBJ1-2
v_gene: TRBV7-3
abundance: many
CDR3nt: TGTGCCAGCAGCTTAGGGGGGGCTGGCGATGGCTACACCTTC
CDR3aa: CASSLGGAGDGYTF

d_gene: TRBD2
j_gene: TRBJ2-3
v_gene: TRBV7-2
abundance: NA
CDR3nt: TGTGCCAGCAGCTTATTCGAACTAGCGGGGACGGGGCAGTATTTT
CDR3aa: CASSLFELAGTGQYF

d_gene: NA
j_gene: TRBJ1-5
v_gene: TRBV12-3/TRBV12-4
abundance: few
CDR3nt: TGTGCCAGCAGGCCAATGGGGGGAATTCAGCCCCAGCATTTT
CDR3aa: CASRPMGGIQPQHF

d_gene: NA
j_gene: TRBJ1-2
v_gene: TRBV14
abundance: few
CDR3nt: TGTGCCAGCAGCCAAGTAGGAACAGCCCCTGGCTACACCTTC
CDR3aa: CASSQVGTAPGYTF

d_gene: NA
j_gene: TRBJ2-1
v_gene: TRBV13
abundance: NA
CDR3nt: TGTGCCAGCAGCTTAAGGCGGGGCCACAATGAGCAGTTCTTC
CDR3aa: CASSLRRGHNEQFF

d_gene: NA
j_gene: TRBJ1-1
v_gene: TRBV27
abundance: NA
CDR3nt: TGTGCCAGCAGTTTCGTGTTTGCGCTGAACACTGAAGCTTTCTTT
CDR3aa: CASSFVFALNTEAFF

d_gene: TRBD1
j_gene: TRBJ2-7
v_gene: TRBV20-1
abundance: many
CDR3nt: TGCAGTGCTAGAGGTGGAGACAGGGGGTACGAGCAGTACTTC
CDR3aa: CSARGGDRGYEQYF

d_gene: NA
j_gene: TRBJ1-1
v_gene: TRBV29-1
abundance: NA
CDR3nt: TGCAGCGTTGAACAGGGGATTGGGGTTTACACTGAAGCTTTCTTT
CDR3aa: CSVEQGIGVYTEAFF

d_gene: NA
j_gene: TRBJ1-5
v_gene: TRBV20-1
abundance: NA
CDR3nt: TGCAGTGCTAGGATAGGGTCGGGTCAGCCCCAGCATTTT
CDR3aa: CSARIGSGQPQHF

d_gene: TRBD2
j_gene: TRBJ2-5
v_gene: TRBV12-3/TRBV12-4
abundance: NA
CDR3nt: TGTGCCAGCAGTTCGGGACTAGCGGAGAAAGAGACCCAGTACTTC
CDR3aa: CASSSGLAEKETQYF

d_gene: NA
j_gene: TRBJ2-7
v_gene: TRBV28
abundance: many
CDR3nt: TGTGCCAGCAGTTCCCGGACAAAAGATACCTACGAGCAGTACTTC
CDR3aa: CASSSRTKDTYEQYF

d_gene: NA
j_gene: TRBJ2-2
v_gene: TRBV7-2
abundance: NA
CDR3nt: TGTGCCAGCAGCGGGGGGCGGACGGCGGGCACCGGGGAGCTGTTTTTT
CDR3aa: CASSGGRTAGTGELFF

d_gene: NA
j_gene: TRBJ2-3
v_gene: TRBV11-2
abundance: many
CDR3nt: TGTGCCAGCAGCTTAAACAGGGCGGGCACAGATACGCAGTATTTT
CDR3aa: CASSLNRAGTDTQYF